The 24 T cell receptor beta chains listed next were all sequenced from one sample in a study of T cells after yellow fever vaccination. In TCRdb, the 5' RACE reads were re-called with MiXCR into one record per CDR3 protein. The data contain 350,000 to 450,000 distinct CDR3 sequences, 6.2% of them singletons. Sequenced here: PBMCs, sampled 5 days after the yellow fever booster vaccination. All receptors derive from a man between 25 and 39 years old who received the YFV17D yellow fever vaccine.

The chain combines TRBV20-1 with TRBJ2-3; D uncertain. Deletions cut 1 base from V and 0 bases from J, with 8 bases between. This CDR3 comprises 14 residues. In germline, CDR1 is DFQATT, CDR2 SNEGSKA (reference sequence). CDR3 amino acids: CSARVISSTDTQYF. CDR3 sequence (DNA): TGCAGTGCTAGAGTTATTAGTAGCACAGATACGCAGTATTTT.

This clonotype has only a few counts. The rearrangement uses TRBV30 and TRBJ2-7; possibly TRBD2 for D (6 bases). The CDR3 is 11 amino acids. Trimming left V 5 bases short and J 2 bases short, with 7 bases between. The germline gives CDR1 GTSNPN, CDR2 SVGIG (reference sequence). The CDR3 spells CAWERAYEQYF. The CDR3, as DNA: TGTGCCTGGGAGCGGGCCTACGAGCAGTACTTC.

CDR3 in DNA: TGCAGTGCTTCCCCGGGGACCGGCCCGGGGTTGCAGTACTTC. Amino acids: CSASPGTGPGLQYF. The V and J genes are TRBV20-1 and TRBJ2-4; D assignment may be TRBD1 or TRBD2 (5 bases each). The CDR3 is 14 amino acids. Germline CDR1 reads DFQATT; CDR2 reads SNEGSKA (reference sequence). Trimming stripped 5 bases from V and 13 bases from J, with 24 bases between.

This clonotype was seen more than once but under ten times. The chain carries TRBV28 and TRBJ2-3; maybe TRBD1 (6 bases). Germline CDR1 is MDHEN and CDR2 is SYDVKM. This CDR3 region has 16 residues. Deletions cut 7 bases from V and 0 bases from J, with 17 bases between. The CDR3 protein is CASTTGPVPSTDTQYF. CDR3 nucleotide sequence: TGTGCCAGCACGACAGGTCCCGTTCCTAGCACAGATACGCAGTATTTT.

The chain combines TRBV27 with TRBJ2-3; unclear D gene. The V and J ends lost 6 bases and 9 bases respectively, with 16 bases between them. The CDR3 is made up of 13 amino acids. Germline values: CDR1 MNHEY, CDR2 SMNVEV (reference sequence). The CDR3 coding sequence is TGTGCCAGCAGGGACCCTAGGTTCACGACGCAGTATTTT. It yields the protein CASRDPRFTTQYF.

Of note for this clonotype: This clone may be a read error of a much larger clone one base away. The conserved closing phenylalanine or tryptophan is absent in this CDR3, likely reflecting a read error. The genes are TRBV3-1 and TRBJ2-7; D remains ambiguous. This CDR3 has 15 amino acids. V was clipped by 1 base and J by 0 bases, with 10 bases between them. Per germline, CDR1 LGHDT and CDR2 YNNKEL (reference sequence). The CDR3 loop reads CASSQGSGGSYEQYY. In nucleotides, the CDR3 is TGTGCCAGCAGCCAAGGGTCGGGCGGCTCCTACGAGCAGTACTAC.

This clonotype has a count of ten or more. V usage is TRBV5-1 and J usage is TRBJ2-3; 11 bases match TRBD1. Germline loops: CDR1 SGHRS, CDR2 YFSETQ. Trimming removed 3 bases from V and 5 bases from J; junction bases left unmatched: 2. This CDR3 is built from 14 residues. In DNA form, the CDR3 reads TGCGCCAGCAGCTCGGGACAGGGGGAAGATACGCAGTATTTT. Translation: CASSSGQGEDTQYF.

The sample holds a few counts of this clonotype. The chain recombines TRBV15 with TRBJ1-5; 9 bases are shared with TRBD1. CDR3 length equals 19 residues. Trimming removed 3 bases from V and 1 base from J; junction bases left unmatched: 13. Germline V lookup: CDR1 LNHNV, CDR2 YYDKDF (reference sequence). CDR3 protein: CATSSWPGQGFGSNQPQHF. The CDR3 nucleotides are TGTGCCACCAGCAGCTGGCCGGGACAGGGATTCGGGAGCAATCAGCCCCAGCATTTT.

This clonotype was seen more than once but under ten times. This chain joins TRBV7-3 and TRBJ1-1; a weak D match, TRBD1 (5 bases). Looked up from germline, CDR1 is SGHTA and CDR2 is FQGTGA. The CDR3 loop spans 13 amino acids. Trimming took off 5 bases at V and 3 bases at J, with 10 bases between the two ends. For the CDR3, the DNA is TGTGCCAGCAGCCCCCGCAGGGACACTGAAGCTTTCTTT. Protein: CASSPRRDTEAFF.

This clonotype was observed many times. The CDR3 DNA reads TGTGCCAGCAGCGTGACTAGCGGAGACAATGAGCAGTTCTTC. Its translation: CASSVTSGDNEQFF. V gene TRBV5-4 combines with J gene TRBJ2-1; 9 nucleotides agree with TRBD2. V was clipped by 4 bases and J by 5 bases; unmatched bases: 4. CDR3 length: 14 amino acids. The germline V gene has CDR1 SGHNT and CDR2 YYREEE (reference sequence).

Written as DNA, the CDR3 is TGTGCCAGCAGCTTAGATCTAGCGCGGCAGTTCTTC. It specifies CASSLDLARQFF. The genes are TRBV7-2 and TRBJ2-1, with a weak D call TRBD2 (6 bases). From germline, CDR1 is SGHTA and CDR2 FQGNSA. This CDR3 spans 12 amino acids. V was clipped by 1 base and J by 12 bases, with 10 bases between them.

The J gene is TRBJ2-1, the V gene TRBV4-2; 14 positions match TRBD2. This CDR3 contains 18 residues. Trimming removed 2 bases from V and 4 bases from J; junction bases left unmatched: 7. Germline assignment: CDR1 LGHNA and CDR2 YNFKEQ. The chain's CDR3 is CASSQPGTSGSRYNEQFF. In nucleotides, the CDR3 is TGTGCCAGCAGCCAACCCGGGACTAGCGGGAGTCGGTACAATGAGCAGTTCTTC.

This clonotype appeared many times. The rearrangement links TRBV20-1 to TRBJ2-1; the match to TRBD2 covers 10 bases. The CDR3 runs to 15 residues. V lost 5 bases to trimming and J lost 0 bases; unmatched junction nucleotides: 4. Germline V gene data show CDR1 as DFQATT and CDR2 as SNEGSKA (reference sequence). CDR3 DNA: TGCAGTGCTCTAGCGGGAGTCAGCTCCTACAATGAGCAGTTCTTC. Its translation: CSALAGVSSYNEQFF.

The V gene is TRBV10-2, the J gene TRBJ2-2, with TRBD2 matching 10 bases. The CDR3 loop spans 18 amino acids. Unmatched junction bases numbered 10, after V lost 6 bases and J lost 0 bases. From germline, CDR1 is WSHSY and CDR2 SAAADI. The CDR3 sequence: CASRATLAGFANTGELFF. Here the CDR3 DNA reads TGCGCCAGCAGGGCCACACTAGCGGGGTTCGCGAACACCGGGGAGCTGTTTTTT.

This clonotype has more than one count but fewer than ten. This chain uses TRBV7-2 with TRBJ2-2; TRBD2 is a possible D gene (5 bases). With 0 bases removed from V and 5 bases from J, the gap between germline ends came to 13 bases. CDR1 and CDR2 from the germline V gene are SGHTA and FQGNSA. The CDR3 contains 16 residues. The CDR3 region is CASSLARGVTTGELFF. CDR3 coding DNA: TGTGCCAGCAGCTTAGCACGGGGTGTAACAACCGGGGAGCTGTTTTTT. Using reference TRBV7-2 and TRBJ2-2 for the parts outside the CDR3, the full variable domain is GAGVSQSPSNKVTEKGKDVELRCDPISGHTALYWYRQSLGQGLEFLIYFQGNSAPDKSGLPSDRFSAERTGGSVSTLTIQRTQQEDSAVYLCASSLARGVTTGELFFGEGSRLTVL.

The chain is built from TRBV21-1 and TRBJ2-2; no DNA check was done on the table's D call, TRBD1. TRBV21-1 constitutes a pseudogene. The CDR3 runs 18 residues. CDR3 loop: CASSKKRARTGNTGELFF. The CDR3 coding sequence is TGTGCCAGCAGCAAAAAAAGGGCCAGGACAGGGAACACCGGGGAGCTGTTTTTT.

The chain carries TRBV20-1 and TRBJ2-1, with D tentatively TRBD2 (6 bases). There are 14 residues in the CDR3. Trimming cost V 3 bases and J 2 bases, with 11 bases left between them. Looked up from germline, CDR1 is DFQATT and CDR2 is SNEGSKA (reference sequence). CDR3 sequence (DNA): TGCAGTGCTAGGGAGGGGACGACCTACAATGAGCAGTTCTTC. As protein: CSAREGTTYNEQFF.

V gene TRBV12-5 combines with J gene TRBJ1-4, with TRBD1 matching 10 bases. CDR3 length: 16 amino acids. Germline CDR1 reads LGHNT; CDR2 reads FRNRAP. The V segment lost 5 bases and the J segment 11 bases; nucleotides outside the gene matches: 14. The CDR3 is CASGLGQGPVGGKLFF. In nucleotides, the CDR3 is TGTGCTAGTGGTCTGGGACAGGGGCCGGTAGGAGGGAAACTGTTTTTT.

Concerning this clonotype itself: A clone one base away is much larger, so this may be a read error. This chain connects TRBV5-1 to TRBJ2-7, with TRBD2 as a possible D gene (5 bases). CDR1 SGHRS and CDR2 YFSETQ come from the germline V gene. The CDR3 consists of 12 residues. The CDR3: CASSLDWTERYF. CDR3 sequence (DNA): TGCGCCAGCAGCCTGGACTGGACGGAGCGGTACTTC.

The table lists this clonotype with many counts. The chain is built from TRBV2 and TRBJ1-4; D is ambiguous. The ends were cut back, 4 bases at V and 6 bases at J, with 15 bases in the middle. This CDR3 has 15 residues. Germline loops: CDR1 SNHLY, CDR2 FYNNEI. CDR3 in DNA: TGTGCCAGCAGTGTTAAATCCCAGAAGCATGAAAAACTGTTTTTT. It is translated as CASSVKSQKHEKLFF.

The rearrangement joins TRBV5-1 to TRBJ2-2; no firm D call. Trimming took off 0 bases at V and 9 bases at J, with 6 bases between the two ends. Looked up from germline, CDR1 is SGHRS and CDR2 is YFSETQ. The CDR3 runs to 12 residues. The CDR3 DNA is TGCGCCAGCAGCTTGGGGTTCCGGGAGCTGTTTTTT. Translated: CASSLGFRELFF.

The sample holds many counts of this clonotype. The rearrangement links TRBV4-3 to TRBJ2-1; D not resolved. This CDR3 has 13 residues. V was trimmed by 3 bases and J by 9 bases, leaving 12 bases between them. CDR1 is LGHNA, CDR2 YSLEER, per germline. CDR3 in amino acids: CASSHPGAAEQFF. The DNA of the CDR3 is TGCGCCAGCAGCCACCCAGGTGCTGCTGAGCAGTTCTTC.

This clonotype was counted ten times or more. The chain has TRBV28 and TRBJ2-1; no reliable D call. The CDR3 has 13 residues. Germline assignment: CDR1 MDHEN and CDR2 SYDVKM. V lost 4 bases and J 6 bases, leaving 10 bases between the germline ends. DNA of the CDR3: TGTGCCAGCAGTTGGTACCGGAGCAATGAGCAGTTCTTC. It encodes CASSWYRSNEQFF.

This clonotype occurred many times. The chain has TRBV9 and TRBJ2-2; 8 bases match TRBD2. The CDR3 extends over 16 amino acids. V lost 3 bases and J lost 0; bases outside the gene matches: 4. Germline assignment: CDR1 SGDLS and CDR2 YYNGEE. The CDR3 region is CASSETGLANTGELFF. In DNA, the CDR3 is TGTGCCAGCAGCGAGACGGGACTAGCGAACACCGGGGAGCTGTTTTTT.